The rows below give T cell receptor beta chains drawn from one sample of a study of regulatory T cells in long-lasting Graves disease. TCRdb redid the calling of the multiplex PCR reads with MiXCR, one entry per CDR3 protein. Counted here are 350,000 to 550,000 distinct CDR3 sequences, about 16% occurring once; the ten biggest clones make up approximately 16%. These data were also filed under a second study, of T cells in Graves' hyperthyroidism and ophthalmopathy.

Sequencing was performed on peripheral blood mononuclear cells (PBMCs), taken at new diagnosis, from a patient treated with antithyroid drugs. The origin of the receptors is a woman under 40 with Graves disease. Each CDR3 is given with its conserved first and last residue. The D gene is left open where the match is weak. Where a row states a size, it is once, few, many or the class of an expanded clone; other rows omit it.

v_gene	d_gene	j_gene	abundance	CDR3aa	CDR3nt
TRBV13	TRBD2	TRBJ2-3	few	CASSPRTRTSGTDTQYF	TGTGCCAGCAGCCCCCGGACTAGGACTAGCGGCACAGATACGCAGTATTTT
TRBV29-1	-	TRBJ1-1	many	CSVYSGNTEAFF	TGCAGCGTTTACAGTGGTAACACTGAAGCTTTCTTT
TRBV6-1	TRBD2	TRBJ2-3	few	CASSRRGGESADTQYF	TGTGCCAGCAGTCGCCGGGGGGGAGAGTCCGCAGATACGCAGTATTTT
TRBV7-2	TRBD2	TRBJ2-7	few	CASSMTSGTYEQYF	TGTGCCAGCAGCATGACTAGCGGAACTTACGAGCAGTACTTC
TRBV12-3/TRBV12-4	-	TRBJ2-7	-	CASSLIPRYEQYF	TGTGCCAGCAGTCTCATTCCCCGCTACGAGCAGTACTTC
TRBV5-1	-	TRBJ1-2	many	CASSLDGIEGYTF	TGCGCCAGCAGCTTGGACGGGATAGAAGGCTACACCTTC
TRBV7-3	-	TRBJ2-1	many	CASSSYDNEQFF	TGTGCCAGCAGCTCCTACGACAATGAGCAGTTCTTC
TRBV24-1	TRBD1	TRBJ2-2	many	CATSEGQGNRELFF	TGTGCCACCAGTGAGGGACAGGGGAATAGGGAGCTGTTTTTT
TRBV11-3	TRBD2	TRBJ2-1	-	CASSPGTSTNEQFF	TGTGCCAGCAGCCCCGGGACTAGCACCAATGAGCAGTTCTTC
TRBV7-3	-	TRBJ2-2	few	CASSPAGVDTGELFF	TGTGCCAGCAGCCCCGCAGGGGTGGACACCGGGGAGCTGTTTTTT
TRBV7-2	TRBD1	TRBJ2-1	-	CASSLRDRQDNEQFF	TGTGCCAGCAGTTTACGGGACAGGCAAGACAATGAGCAGTTCTTC
TRBV19	TRBD1	TRBJ1-5	few	CASSIWGQGNQPQHF	TGTGCCAGTAGTATATGGGGACAGGGCAATCAGCCCCAGCATTTT
TRBV5-1	-	TRBJ2-6	-	CASSFYGSGANVLTF	TGCGCCAGCAGCTTCTATGGCTCTGGGGCCAACGTCCTGACTTTC
TRBV5-4	-	TRBJ2-3	many	CASRFDGREDTQYF	TGTGCCAGCAGATTTGACGGACGGGAAGATACGCAGTATTTT
TRBV6-2/TRBV6-3	-	TRBJ2-2	-	CASSEEPGSRGGELFF	TGTGCCAGCAGTGAAGAACCGGGTTCCCGGGGCGGGGAGCTGTTTTTT
TRBV13	-	TRBJ2-1	many	CASSPGTNPYNEQFF	TGTGCCAGCAGCCCCGGGACCAACCCCTACAATGAGCAGTTCTTC
TRBV6-1	-	TRBJ1-2	-	CASSATANYGYTF	TGTGCCAGCAGTGCCACAGCAAACTATGGCTACACCTTC
TRBV5-1	-	TRBJ2-2	-	CASSLVYRESNTGELFF	TGCGCCAGCAGCTTGGTCTACAGGGAGTCGAACACCGGGGAGCTGTTTTTT
TRBV5-1	-	TRBJ2-3	-	CASSVVVSGQTITDTQYF	TGTGCCAGCAGCGTAGTGGTCTCAGGACAAACCATCACAGATACGCAGTATTTT
TRBV7-2	TRBD2	TRBJ2-1	many	CASNLLAGLNNEQFF	TGTGCCAGCAACTTACTAGCGGGATTAAACAATGAGCAGTTCTTC
TRBV12-3/TRBV12-4	TRBD2	TRBJ2-5	many	CASSFVAGGEETQYF	TGTGCCAGCAGTTTTGTAGCGGGAGGGGAGGAGACCCAGTACTTC
TRBV19	-	TRBJ2-7	few	CASSREETPYEQYF	TGTGCCAGTAGTAGGGAGGAAACCCCCTACGAGCAGTACTTC
TRBV14	-	TRBJ2-3	many	CASSQEWADTQYF	TGTGCCAGCAGCCAAGAATGGGCAGATACGCAGTATTTT
TRBV10-3	-	TRBJ2-7	many	CAIRRDRPYEQYF	TGTGCCATCAGACGCGACAGGCCCTACGAGCAGTACTTC
TRBV11-2	-	TRBJ2-3	many	CASSSSTSNTDTQYF	TGTGCCAGCAGCTCATCTACTAGTAACACAGATACGCAGTATTTT
TRBV11-2	TRBD2	TRBJ2-7	-	CASSLLAGGGEEEQHF	TGTGCCAGCAGCTTACTAGCGGGAGGAGGAGAGGAGGAGCAGCACTTC
TRBV20-1	-	TRBJ2-7	many	CSASEGPYEQYF	TGCAGTGCTAGTGAAGGACCCTACGAGCAGTACTTC
TRBV20-1	-	TRBJ2-7	many	CSATKGGESEQYF	TGCAGTGCTACCAAGGGTGGGGAATCCGAGCAGTACTTC
TRBV19	-	TRBJ1-4	-	CASSSRNEKLFF	TGTGCCAGTAGTAGCCGTAATGAAAAACTGTTTTTT
TRBV12-3/TRBV12-4	-	TRBJ1-3	few	CAFGRSSGNTIYF	TGTGCCTTCGGACGGTCCTCTGGAAACACCATATATTTT
TRBV7-2	TRBD2	TRBJ2-3	few	CASSFASGDTDTQYF	TGTGCCAGCAGCTTCGCTAGCGGAGACACAGATACGCAGTATTTT